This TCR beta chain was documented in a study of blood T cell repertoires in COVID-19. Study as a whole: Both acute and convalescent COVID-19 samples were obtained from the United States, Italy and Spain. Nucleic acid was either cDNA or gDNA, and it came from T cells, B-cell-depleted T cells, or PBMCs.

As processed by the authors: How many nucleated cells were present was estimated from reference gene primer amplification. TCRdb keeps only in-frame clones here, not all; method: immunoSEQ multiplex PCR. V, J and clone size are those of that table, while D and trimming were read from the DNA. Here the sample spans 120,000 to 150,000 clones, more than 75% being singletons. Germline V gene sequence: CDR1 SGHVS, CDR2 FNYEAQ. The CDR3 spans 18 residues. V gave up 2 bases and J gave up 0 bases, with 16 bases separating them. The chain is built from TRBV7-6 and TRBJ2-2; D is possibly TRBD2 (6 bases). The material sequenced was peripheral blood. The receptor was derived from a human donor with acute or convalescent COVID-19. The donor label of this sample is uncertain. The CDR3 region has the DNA TGTGCCAGCAGCTTACGGGCCGCGGGGTCTACGAACACCGGGGAGCTGTTTTTT. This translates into CASSLRAAGSTNTGELFF. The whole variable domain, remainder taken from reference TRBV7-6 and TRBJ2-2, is GAGVSQSPRYKVTKRGQDVALRCDPISGHVSLYWYRQALGQGPEFLTYFNYEAQQDKSGLPNDRFSAERPEGSISTLTIQRTEQRDSAMYRCASSLRAAGSTNTGELFFGEGSRLTVL.